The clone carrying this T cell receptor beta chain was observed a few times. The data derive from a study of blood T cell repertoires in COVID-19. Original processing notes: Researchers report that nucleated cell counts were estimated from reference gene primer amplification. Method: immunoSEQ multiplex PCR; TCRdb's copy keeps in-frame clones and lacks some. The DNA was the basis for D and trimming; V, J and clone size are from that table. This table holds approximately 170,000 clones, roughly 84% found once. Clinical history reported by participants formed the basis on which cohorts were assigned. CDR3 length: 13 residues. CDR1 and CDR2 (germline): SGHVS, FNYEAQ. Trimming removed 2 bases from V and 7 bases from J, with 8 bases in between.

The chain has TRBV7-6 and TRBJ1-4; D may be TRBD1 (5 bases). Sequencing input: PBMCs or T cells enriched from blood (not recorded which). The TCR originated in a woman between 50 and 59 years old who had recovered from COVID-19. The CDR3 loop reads CASSLYGAEKLFF. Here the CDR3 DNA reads TGTGCCAGCAGCTTATATGGGGCTGAAAAACTGTTTTTT.